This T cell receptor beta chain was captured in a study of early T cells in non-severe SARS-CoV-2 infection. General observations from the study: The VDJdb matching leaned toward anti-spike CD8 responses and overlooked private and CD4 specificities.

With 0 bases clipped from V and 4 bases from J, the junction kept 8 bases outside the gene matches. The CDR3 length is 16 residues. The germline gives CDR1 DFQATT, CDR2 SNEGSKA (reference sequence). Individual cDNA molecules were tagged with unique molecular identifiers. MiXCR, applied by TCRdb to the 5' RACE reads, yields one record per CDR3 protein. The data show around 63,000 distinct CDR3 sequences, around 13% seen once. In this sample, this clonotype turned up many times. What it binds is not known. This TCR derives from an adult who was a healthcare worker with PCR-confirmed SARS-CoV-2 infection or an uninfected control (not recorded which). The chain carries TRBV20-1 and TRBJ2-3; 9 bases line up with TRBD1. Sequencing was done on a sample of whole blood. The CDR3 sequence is CSARDLRTGAADTQYF. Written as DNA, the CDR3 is TGCAGTGCTAGAGATCTGAGGACAGGGGCCGCAGATACGCAGTATTTT.